This record looks at one T cell receptor (beta chain) sequence and its context. What it binds is not known. These data are taken from a study of shared clonotypes between healthy human individuals. The study, taken as a whole, reports: Across subsets, estimated richness was generally greater for naive than for memory populations.

Germline-derived CDR1 and CDR2 are MNHEY and SMNVEV (reference sequence). V lost 5 bases to trimming and J lost 6 bases; unmatched junction nucleotides: 5. This CDR3 spans 14 amino acids. Libraries were prepared by immunoSEQ multiplex PCR; TCRdb keeps only in-frame clonotypes and omits some of them. This sample has about 380,000 clones, with 96% found just once. The chain links TRBV27 to TRBJ2-7; 12 bases line up with TRBD1. This receptor was identified in a man aged 25 to 40 in good health. The sample was memory CD8+ T cells sorted from blood. Subset: CD45RO+ cells pooled with CCR7-negative TemRA cells. As DNA, the CDR3 is TGTGCCAGCAGTCCCGGGACAGGGGGCTTCGAGCAGTACTTC. Its protein product is CASSPGTGGFEQYF.